Each of the 5 T cell receptor beta chains below was sequenced from the same sample in a study of T cells after yellow fever vaccination. Each CDR3 protein gets one entry after TCRdb re-called the 5' RACE reads with MiXCR. The sample gives 200,000 to 250,000 distinct CDR3 sequences, about 3% of which show up once; approximately 3.5% is in the top ten. The sequenced sample was CD4+ T cells sorted from PBMCs, obtained 10 days after the yellow fever booster vaccination. The receptors stem from a man aged 18 to 29 who received the YFV17D yellow fever vaccine.

The V and J genes are TRBV7-2 and TRBJ2-7; 9 bases align to TRBD1. With 5 bases clipped from V and 7 bases from J, the junction kept 12 bases outside the gene matches. The CDR3 runs to 15 residues. CDR1 SGHTA and CDR2 FQGNSA come from the germline V gene. The CDR3 protein is CASSQPGQGVREQYF. The CDR3 DNA reads as TGTGCCAGCAGCCAGCCGGGACAGGGAGTGAGAGAGCAGTACTTC. Based on the CDR3 plus reference TRBV7-2 and TRBJ2-7, the full variable domain is GAGVSQSPSNKVTEKGKDVELRCDPISGHTALYWYRQSLGQGLEFLIYFQGNSAPDKSGLPSDRFSAERTGGSVSTLTIQRTQQEDSAVYLCASSQPGQGVREQYFGPGTRLTVT.

The gene calls are TRBV18 and TRBJ2-7, with 9 bases matching TRBD1. With 3 bases clipped from V and 3 bases from J, the junction kept 6 bases outside the gene matches. The CDR3 length is 15 residues. Looked up from germline, CDR1 is KGHSH and CDR2 is LQKENI. In DNA, the CDR3 is TGTGCCAGCTCACCCTCGGGACAGGGCTTCTACGAGCAGTACTTC. Protein product: CASSPSGQGFYEQYF.

This chain links TRBV5-1 with TRBJ2-6; the D is unclear. Germline V gene data show CDR1 as SGHRS and CDR2 as YFSETQ. Trimming removed 4 bases from V and 1 base from J, with 6 bases in between. The CDR3 has 14 residues. The CDR3 is CASSPLSGANVLTF. CDR3 DNA: TGCGCCAGCAGCCCATTGTCTGGGGCCAACGTCCTGACTTTC.

This clonotype was seen at least ten times. The chain uses TRBV7-9 and TRBJ2-1; a weak D match, TRBD1 (5 bases). V was pared by 2 bases and J by 0 bases, with 8 bases between. Germline V gene lookup returns CDR1 SEHNR and CDR2 FQNEAQ (reference sequence). The CDR3 is 15 amino acids. CDR3 DNA sequence: TGTGCCAGCAGCTTAATGGGGCTCTCCTACAATGAGCAGTTCTTC. Its translation is CASSLMGLSYNEQFF.

This clonotype was counted ten times or more. V usage is TRBV3-1 and J usage is TRBJ2-5; D gene unclear. There are 14 residues in the CDR3. Germline V gene lookup returns CDR1 LGHDT and CDR2 YNNKEL (reference sequence). V was pared by 2 bases and J by 1 base, with 8 bases between. The CDR3 loop reads CASSQSETQETQYF. DNA for the CDR3: TGTGCCAGCAGCCAATCCGAGACCCAAGAGACCCAGTACTTC.